This paragraph covers one T cell receptor beta chain sequence. Antigen specificity is unknown. The CDR3 sequence is 16 residues long. The germline gives CDR1 MNHEY, CDR2 SVGEGT. V dropped 5 bases and J dropped 9; count of bases not matched to a gene: 13. This sample stems from a study of tumor-infiltrating lymphocytes in primary liver carcinoma. Findings and caveats of the study: Less overlap was seen in tumor-adjacent and tumor-blood pairs than in tumor region pairs.

A primer matching the constant region was used to make TCR beta cDNA from approximately 520 ng of total RNA. Amplification in three nested multiplex PCR rounds with slightly modified ARM-PCR gave rise to TCR beta libraries. Rounds one and two of PCR, each of roughly 10 cycles, were primed with TRBV1-TRBV30 forward primers and a C-beta reverse primer. TCRdb reprocessed the multiplex PCR reads with MiXCR, giving one entry per CDR3 protein. The sample contains 330,000 or so distinct CDR3 sequences, 65% of which appear only once. The authors took blood RNA from unsorted whole blood and also extracted germline DNA.

The material sequenced was peripheral blood. The rearrangement joins TRBV6-2 or TRBV6-3 to TRBJ2-1, with TRBD1 matching over 10 bases. The receptor was isolated from a middle-aged man with primary liver carcinoma and hepatitis B virus infection. The CDR3 here is CASSPPPDRGISEQFF. The CDR3 nucleotides read TGTGCCAGCAGTCCCCCCCCGGACAGGGGGATTAGTGAGCAGTTCTTC.